A few counts support the clone carrying this T cell receptor (beta chain). The antigen is unknown. The data were obtained in a study of T cells after yellow fever vaccination. General observations from the study: Sorted repertoires could include abundant contaminating clonotypes from bulk cells.

In TCRdb, the 5' RACE reads were re-called with MiXCR into one record per CDR3 protein. Of approximately 160,000 distinct CDR3 sequences listed, 6.2% are singletons. The germline V gene has CDR1 SGHTA and CDR2 FQGNSA. This CDR3 region has 12 residues. V was cut by 5 bases and J by 8 bases, with 11 bases left in between. Source: CD4+ T cells sorted from PBMCs, taken on the day of the first yellow fever vaccination. This sequence originates from a man younger than 35 who received the YFV17D yellow fever vaccine. V usage is TRBV7-2 and J usage is TRBJ2-3, with D perhaps TRBD2 (5 bases). CDR3 amino acids: CASSIPRGTQYF. In nucleotides, the CDR3 is TGTGCCAGCAGCATCCCCCGGGGTACGCAGTATTTT.